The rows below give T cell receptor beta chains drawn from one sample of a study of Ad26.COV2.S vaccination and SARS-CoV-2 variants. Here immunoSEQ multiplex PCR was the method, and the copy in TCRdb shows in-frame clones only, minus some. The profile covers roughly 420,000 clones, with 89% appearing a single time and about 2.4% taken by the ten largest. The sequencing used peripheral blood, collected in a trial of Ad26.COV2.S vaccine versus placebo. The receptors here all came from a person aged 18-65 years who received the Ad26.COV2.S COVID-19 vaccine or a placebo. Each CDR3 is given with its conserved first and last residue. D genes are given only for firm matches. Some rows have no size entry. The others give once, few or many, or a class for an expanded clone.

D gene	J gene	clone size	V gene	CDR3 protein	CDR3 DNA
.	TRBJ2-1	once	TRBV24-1	CATSDAGSNNEQFF	TGTGCCACCAGTGATGCCGGGAGCAACAATGAGCAGTTCTTC
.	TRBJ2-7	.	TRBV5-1	CASSLRVYSYEQYF	TGCGCCAGCAGCTTGCGGGTCTACAGCTACGAGCAGTACTTC
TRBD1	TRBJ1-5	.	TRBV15	CATSSAGTGLDQPQHF	TGTGCCACCAGCAGCGCCGGGACAGGACTTGATCAGCCCCAGCATTTT
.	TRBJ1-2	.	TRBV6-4	CASSGPGTWSYGYTF	TGTGCCAGCAGTGGCCCCGGGACCTGGAGCTATGGCTACACCTTC
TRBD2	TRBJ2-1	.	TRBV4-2	CASSPMTSGSLYEQFF	TGTGCCAGCAGCCCCATGACTAGCGGGAGTCTTTATGAGCAGTTCTTC
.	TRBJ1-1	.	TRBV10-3	CAISDTGNTEAFF	TGTGCCATCAGTGATACAGGGAACACTGAAGCTTTCTTT
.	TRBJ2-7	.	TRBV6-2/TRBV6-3	CASSYVPRRGYEQYF	TGTGCCAGCAGTTATGTTCCTAGGAGGGGCTACGAGCAGTACTTC
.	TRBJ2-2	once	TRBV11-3	CASSLGFGTGELFF	TGTGCCAGCAGCTTAGGCTTCGGCACCGGGGAGTTGTTTTTT
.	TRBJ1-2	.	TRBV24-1	CATSDGQGKDYGYTF	TGTGCCACCAGTGATGGCCAGGGGAAGGACTATGGCTACACCTTC
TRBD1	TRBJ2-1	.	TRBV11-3	CASSEFGTGDNEQFF	TGTGCCAGCAGCGAGTTCGGGACAGGGGACAATGAGCAGTTCTTC
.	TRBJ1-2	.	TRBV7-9	CASTSGVGVIYGYTF	TGTGCCAGCACCTCTGGGGTGGGGGTGATCTATGGCTACACCTTC
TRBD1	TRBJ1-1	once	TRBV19	CASSTNRGRLEAFF	TGTGCCAGTAGTACAAACAGGGGGCGCCTCGAAGCTTTCTTT
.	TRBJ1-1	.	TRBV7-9	CASRATRVNTEAFF	TGTGCCAGCAGGGCCACTCGGGTAAACACTGAAGCTTTCTTT
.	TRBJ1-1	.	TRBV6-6	CASSLRADLGTEAFF	TGTGCCAGCAGTCTACGGGCGGATTTGGGCACTGAAGCTTTCTTT
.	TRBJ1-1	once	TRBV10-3	CAISAGVRPEAFF	TGTGCCATCAGTGCCGGGGTACGACCTGAAGCTTTCTTT
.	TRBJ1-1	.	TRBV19	CASRQENTEAFF	TGTGCCAGTAGGCAGGAGAACACTGAAGCTTTCTTT
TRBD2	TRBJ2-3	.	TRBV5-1	CASSLATGGSTDTQYF	TGCGCCAGCAGCTTGGCCACGGGGGGTAGCACAGATACGCAGTATTTT
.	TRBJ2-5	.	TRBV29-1	CSAPSTETQYF	TGCAGCGCCCCCTCGACGGAGACCCAGTACTTC
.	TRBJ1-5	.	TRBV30	CAWSVWGANQPQHF	TGTGCCTGGAGTGTGTGGGGGGCAAATCAGCCCCAGCATTTT
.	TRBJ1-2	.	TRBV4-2	CASSQEVNSGQYGYTF	TGTGCCAGCAGCCAAGAGGTAAACAGTGGACAATATGGCTACACCTTC
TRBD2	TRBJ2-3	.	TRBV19	CAVGLAGGGDTQYF	TGTGCCGTTGGACTAGCGGGAGGTGGAGATACGCAGTATTTT
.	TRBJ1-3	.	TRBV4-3	CASSQGGAPSSGNTIYF	TGCGCCAGCAGCCAAGGGGGTGCCCCAAGCTCTGGAAACACCATATATTTT
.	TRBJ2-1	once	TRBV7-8	CASSLGQDFYNEQFF	TGTGCCAGCAGCCTCGGTCAGGACTTCTACAATGAGCAGTTCTTC
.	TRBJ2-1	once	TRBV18	CASSPNRGEQFF	TGTGCCAGCTCACCCAACAGAGGTGAGCAGTTCTTC
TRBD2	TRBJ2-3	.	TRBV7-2	CASSPPSGGMADTQYF	TGTGCCAGCAGCCCTCCTTCGGGGGGGATGGCAGATACGCAGTATTTT
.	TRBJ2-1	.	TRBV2	CASSVEGRDNEQFF	TGTGCCAGCAGTGTCGAGGGGAGAGATAATGAGCAGTTCTTC
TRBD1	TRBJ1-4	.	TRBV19	CASSRGGGTGNEKLFF	TGTGCCAGTAGTAGAGGAGGGGGGACAGGGAACGAAAAACTGTTTTTT
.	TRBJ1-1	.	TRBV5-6	CASSRDTRDPEAFF	TGTGCCAGCAGCAGAGACACCAGGGACCCTGAAGCTTTCTTT
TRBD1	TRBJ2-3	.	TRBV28	CASIPGQGRYTQYF	TGTGCCAGCATTCCGGGACAGGGGAGATATACGCAGTATTTT
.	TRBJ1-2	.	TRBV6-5	CASSYGAGTAYGYTF	TGTGCCAGCAGTTACGGTGCCGGGACTGCCTATGGCTACACCTTC
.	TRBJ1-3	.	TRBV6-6	CASTGGDTIYF	TGTGCCAGCACCGGCGGAGACACCATATATTTT
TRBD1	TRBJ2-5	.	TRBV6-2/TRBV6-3	CASSWTGHKETQYF	TGTGCCAGCAGTTGGACAGGGCATAAAGAGACCCAGTACTTC
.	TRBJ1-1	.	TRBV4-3	CASSQVLGTEAFF	TGCGCCAGCAGCCAAGTGTTGGGTACTGAAGCTTTCTTT
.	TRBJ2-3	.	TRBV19	CATANRAVDTQYF	TGTGCCACTGCGAACAGGGCCGTAGATACGCAGTATTTT
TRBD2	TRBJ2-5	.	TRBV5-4	CASNTGGLAGGETQYF	TGTGCCAGCAACACGGGAGGGCTAGCGGGAGGAGAGACCCAGTACTTC
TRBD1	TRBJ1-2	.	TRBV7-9	CASSLDPRTGGIGYTF	TGTGCCAGCAGCTTAGACCCCCGGACAGGGGGTATTGGCTACACCTTC
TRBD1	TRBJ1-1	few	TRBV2	CASSEGTGVGSTEAFF	TGTGCCAGCAGTGAAGGGACAGGGGTTGGAAGCACTGAAGCTTTCTTT
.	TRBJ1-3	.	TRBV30	CAWSATFGGNTIYF	TGTGCCTGGAGCGCAACCTTCGGAGGAAACACCATATATTTT
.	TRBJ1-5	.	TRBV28	CASSLKGTQPQHF	TGTGCCAGCAGTTTAAAGGGGACTCAGCCCCAGCATTTT
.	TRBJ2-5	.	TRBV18	CASSPPSGETQYF	TGTGCCAGCTCACCCCCCTCAGGGGAGACCCAGTACTTC